The next 26 T cell receptor beta chains were all read from a single sample in a study of Ad26.COV2.S vaccination and SARS-CoV-2 variants. Treatment described: 19 received Ad26.COV2.S at low or high dose, single or two shots; roughly five received placebo; per-sample allocation not given. Vaccine and placebo recipients were sampled on day 63 after the first injection. Profiled with immunoSEQ multiplex PCR; TCRdb holds only in-frame clones, not every one. The table shows under 550,000 clones, with roughly 90% occurring only once. This material consisted of peripheral blood, taken in a trial of Ad26.COV2.S vaccine versus placebo. Every receptor here comes from a person between 18 and 60 years old who received the Ad26.COV2.S COVID-19 vaccine or a placebo.

The rearrangement uses TRBV30 and TRBJ2-3, with D possibly being TRBD1 (6 bases). Trimming removed 6 bases at V and 8 bases at J, with 15 bases between. Germline V lookup: CDR1 GTSNPN, CDR2 SVGIG (reference sequence). The CDR3 spans 12 residues. For the CDR3, the DNA is TGTGCCTGCCCCCGGACAGCTGGTACGCAGTATTTT. Translation gives CACPRTAGTQYF.

The chain combines TRBV9 with TRBJ2-2, with 9 bases that match TRBD2. The V gene's germline CDR1 is SGDLS and CDR2 YYNGEE. This CDR3 is 16 amino acids long. V was clipped by 0 bases and J by 4 bases; unmatched bases: 4. In DNA, the CDR3 is TGTGCCAGCAGCGTAGACATAGCGGGGGTCACCGGGGAGCTGTTTTTT. Protein sequence: CASSVDIAGVTGELFF.

V is TRBV24-1 and J is TRBJ1-5; 7 bases map to TRBD1. This CDR3 has 14 amino acids. V gave up 4 bases and J gave up 2 bases; unmatched junction bases: 1. Germline CDR1 is KGHDR and CDR2 is SFDVKD. In DNA, the CDR3 is TGTGCCACCAGTGACACAGGGGGCAATCAGCCCCAGCATTTT. Protein product: CATSDTGGNQPQHF.

This chain links TRBV7-8 with TRBJ2-7; D unclear. The germline V gene has CDR1 SGHVS and CDR2 FQNEAQ. There are 12 residues in the CDR3. The V end lost 5 bases, the J end lost 6 bases, and 11 bases lay between the germline ends. The CDR3 is CASSPQTGEQYF. The CDR3 DNA is TGTGCCAGCAGCCCCCAAACCGGCGAGCAGTACTTC. Based on the CDR3 plus reference TRBV7-8 and TRBJ2-7, the full variable domain is GAGVSQSPRYKVAKRGQDVALRCDPISGHVSLFWYQQALGQGPEFLTYFQNEAQLDKSGLPSDRFFAERPEGSVSTLKIQRTQQEDSAVYLCASSPQTGEQYFGPGTRLTVT.

This chain links TRBV2 with TRBJ1-6, with TRBD1 matching 9 bases. The junction had 18 bases not matched to a gene; V was cut back by 6 bases and J by 18 bases. There are 15 residues in the CDR3. Germline V CDR1 and CDR2: SNHLY, FYNNEI. The CDR3 DNA follows: TGTGCCAGCAGCCCGACCCGACAGGGGGGGGGTGTCGCCCACTTT. This encodes CASSPTRQGGGVAHF.

V is TRBV28 and J is TRBJ1-1; D is unclear. CDR3 length: 18 residues. Trimming cost V 10 bases and J 4 bases, with 31 bases left between them. Germline CDR1 and CDR2: MDHEN and SYDVKM. CDR3 sequence reads: CATRWWGGRLTRGTEAFF. In DNA form, the CDR3 reads TGTGCCACTCGCTGGTGGGGAGGCCGACTTACCCGGGGCACTGAAGCTTTCTTT.

This clone was counted only a few times. The chain is built from TRBV19 and TRBJ2-1; the D is unclear. V shed 5 bases and J shed 0 bases, with 11 bases lying between them. The CDR3 loop spans 15 amino acids. Germline values: CDR1 LNHDA, CDR2 SQIVND (reference sequence). CDR3 protein: CASSPLASSYNEQFF. The CDR3 DNA reads as TGTGCCAGTAGTCCCTTAGCCAGCTCCTACAATGAGCAGTTCTTC.

The rearrangement joins TRBV7-3 to TRBJ2-7; possible D gene TRBD1, 5 bases. The germline V gene has CDR1 SGHTA and CDR2 FQGTGA. This CDR3 comprises 13 residues. V lost 3 bases, J lost 1 base, and 7 bases lay in between. DNA for the CDR3: TGTGCCAGCAGCTTTCGACAGTCCTACGAGCAGTACTTC. Its protein product is CASSFRQSYEQYF.

The chain has TRBV7-9 and TRBJ2-7; D gene unclear. Trimming pared 5 bases from V and 2 bases from J, leaving 7 bases between. The CDR3 runs to 12 residues. Germline CDR1 SEHNR, CDR2 FQNEAQ (reference sequence). CDR3 coding DNA: TGTGCCAGCAGCCCATTAACCTACGAGCAGTACTTC. Its protein product is CASSPLTYEQYF.

V usage is TRBV2 and J usage is TRBJ2-5; the match to TRBD2 covers 13 bases. The CDR3 has 16 amino acids. V lost 4 bases, J lost 4 bases, and 6 bases stayed unmatched. Per the germline V gene, CDR1 is SNHLY and CDR2 is FYNNEI. CDR3 region: CASSVRGLAGVETQYF. As DNA, the CDR3 is TGTGCCAGCAGTGTCCGAGGACTAGCGGGGGTAGAGACCCAGTACTTC.

This rearrangement joins TRBV7-8 to TRBJ2-1; TRBD1 matches 8 bases. There are 15 residues in the CDR3. After removal of 4 bases from V and 3 bases from J, the junction contained 5 bases not matched to a gene. Looked up from germline, CDR1 is SGHVS and CDR2 is FQNEAQ. For the CDR3, the DNA is TGTGCCAGCAGCTCGGGACAGGTTTTCTACAATGAGCAGTTCTTC. This gives the protein CASSSGQVFYNEQFF.

The chain couples TRBV27 to TRBJ2-7; tentative D call: TRBD1 (6 bases). V was clipped by 5 bases and J by 0 bases, with 14 bases between them. The germline CDR1 and CDR2 sequences are MNHEY and SMNVEV (reference sequence). This CDR3 contains 15 residues. The CDR3 sequence is CASSTTGWSSYEQYF. The CDR3 nucleotides are TGTGCCAGCAGTACAACAGGGTGGAGCTCCTACGAGCAGTACTTC.

J is TRBJ1-5 and V is TRBV2; D remains unclear. Germline V lookup: CDR1 SNHLY, CDR2 FYNNEI. V was cut by 3 bases and J by 2 bases, with 11 bases left in between. This CDR3 comprises 15 residues. In DNA, the CDR3 is TGTGCCAGCAGTGAGTGGTCGGGCGGCAATCAGCCCCAGCATTTT. Protein: CASSEWSGGNQPQHF.

The chain joins TRBV19 to TRBJ1-1, with 9 bases fitting TRBD1. This CDR3 has 15 residues. Germline loops: CDR1 LNHDA, CDR2 SQIVND (reference sequence). With V trimmed by 4 bases and J by 2 bases, 5 bases remained unmatched. The CDR3 DNA follows: TGTGCCAGTAGTACGACAGGGGGGTTAAACACTGAAGCTTTCTTT. Translated, it gives CASSTTGGLNTEAFF. Complete variable domain (other parts from reference TRBV19 and TRBJ1-1): DGGITQSPKYLFRKEGQNVTLSCEQNLNHDAMYWYRQDPGQGLRLIYYSQIVNDFQKGDIAEGYSVSREKKESFPLTVTSAQKNPTAFYLCASSTTGGLNTEAFFGQGTRLTVV.

The CDR3 DNA reads TGCGCCAGCAGCCAAGGCGGACAGGACTATAATTCACCCCTCCACTTT. It codes for CASSQGGQDYNSPLHF. The chain is built from TRBV4-1 and TRBJ1-6, with 7 bases aligning to TRBD1. CDR3 length: 16 residues. From germline, CDR1 is MGHRA and CDR2 YSYEKL. V shed 1 base, J shed 3 bases, and the junction held 3 bases outside the gene matches.

The chain joins TRBV4-3 to TRBJ2-3; TRBD1 matches 8 bases. The germline V gene has CDR1 LGHNA and CDR2 YSLEER. This CDR3 contains 14 residues. V lost 1 base, J lost 8 bases, and 5 bases stayed unmatched. CDR3 sequence: CASSQGRGPGTQYF. CDR3 sequence (DNA): TGCGCCAGCAGCCAAGGCAGGGGGCCGGGTACGCAGTATTTT.

V is TRBV14 and J is TRBJ2-3; D tentatively reads TRBD1 or TRBD2 (5 bases each). The CDR3 runs 14 residues. Germline CDR1 is SGHDN and CDR2 is FVKESK. V lost 8 bases and J 2 bases, leaving 14 bases between the germline ends. The CDR3 spells CASARSGTTDTQYF. CDR3 sequence (DNA): TGTGCCAGCGCAAGATCCGGGACCACAGATACGCAGTATTTT.

The V call is TRBV29-1, the J call TRBJ2-3, with D perhaps given as TRBD1 or TRBD2 (5 bases each). V shed 1 base and J shed 2 bases, with 25 bases lying between them. Germline CDR1 and CDR2: SQVTM and ANQGSEA. The CDR3 sequence is 19 residues long. The CDR3 region is CSVEGGASGTSPYTDTQYF. The CDR3 bases are TGCAGCGTTGAAGGAGGGGCCTCAGGAACCAGCCCTTACACAGATACGCAGTATTTT.

The rearrangement uses TRBV25-1 and TRBJ1-5, with TRBD1 matching over 8 bases. V lost 3 bases, J lost 7 bases, and 5 bases stayed unmatched. The length of the CDR3 is 14 residues. The germline gives CDR1 MGHDK, CDR2 SYGVNS. The CDR3 spells CASSDGQGGQPQHF. The CDR3 nucleotides read TGTGCCAGCAGTGATGGACAGGGAGGACAGCCCCAGCATTTT.

The CDR3 reads CATGSNGGITDTQYF. The DNA for the CDR3 is TGTGCCACCGGATCAAACGGGGGGATCACAGATACGCAGTATTTT. The genes are TRBV24-1 and TRBJ2-3, with 7 bases that match TRBD2. The CDR3 sequence is 15 residues long. With V trimmed by 9 bases and J by 2 bases, 10 bases remained unmatched. Germline-derived CDR1 and CDR2 are KGHDR and SFDVKD.

The V gene is TRBV14, the J gene TRBJ2-1; unclear D gene. The CDR3 is 18 amino acids. Trimming removed 0 bases from V and 0 bases from J, with 15 bases in between. Germline V gene lookup returns CDR1 SGHDN and CDR2 FVKESK. CDR3 coding DNA: TGTGCCAGCAGCCAAGATAGGTATTTCGCTAGCTCCTACAATGAGCAGTTCTTC. This translates into CASSQDRYFASSYNEQFF. Drawing the rest from reference TRBV14 and TRBJ2-1, the complete variable domain is EAGVTQFPSHSVIEKGQTVTLRCDPISGHDNLYWYRRVMGKEIKFLLHFVKESKQDESGMPNNRFLAERTGGTYSTLKVQPAELEDSGVYFCASSQDRYFASSYNEQFFGPGTRLTVL.

The CDR3 loop is CASSQQGLGYEQYF. The CDR3 coding sequence is TGTGCCAGCAGCCAACAGGGGTTAGGCTACGAGCAGTACTTC. The rearrangement joins TRBV14 to TRBJ2-7; a possible D gene is TRBD1 (6 bases). Looked up from germline, CDR1 is SGHDN and CDR2 is FVKESK. There are 14 residues in the CDR3. V was cut by 2 bases and J by 3 bases, with 11 bases left in between.

This sequence joins TRBV24-1 and TRBJ1-2, with D hard to call. Germline CDR1 KGHDR, CDR2 SFDVKD. CDR3 length: 13 residues. The ends were cut back, 9 bases at V and 2 bases at J, with 12 bases in the middle. CDR3 DNA sequence: TGTGCCACCGCCACAACGGGAAACTATGGCTACACCTTC. Its protein product is CATATTGNYGYTF.

This clone was recorded once. The rearrangement joins TRBV7-3 to TRBJ2-3; 10 nucleotides align to TRBD2. Losses at the gene ends were 5 bases for V and 5 bases for J; bases not matched to a gene: 7. Germline-derived CDR1 and CDR2 are SGHTA and FQGTGA. The CDR3 is 15 amino acids. In DNA, the CDR3 is TGTGCCAGCAGCCGAGCGGGGGGGCCAATAGATACGCAGTATTTT. This sequence encodes CASSRAGGPIDTQYF.

The chain combines TRBV29-1 with TRBJ2-7; TRBD2 might be the D (7 bases). V lost 1 base and J 6 bases, leaving 16 bases between the germline ends. The CDR3 totals 14 residues. Germline assignment: CDR1 SQVTM and CDR2 ANQGSEA. The CDR3 protein is CSVEGGGGASEQYF. In nucleotides, the CDR3 is TGCAGCGTTGAAGGAGGGGGGGGAGCCTCCGAGCAGTACTTC.

The chain links TRBV7-3 to TRBJ2-7; D is possibly TRBD1 (6 bases). Between the trimmed V and J ends, which lost 5 bases and 2 bases, there was a span of 13 bases. CDR3 length: 14 amino acids. Germline lookup yields CDR1 SGHTA and CDR2 FQGTGA. This CDR3 reads CASSQGPGPYEQYF. CDR3 coding DNA: TGTGCCAGCAGCCAGGGGCCGGGGCCCTACGAGCAGTACTTC.